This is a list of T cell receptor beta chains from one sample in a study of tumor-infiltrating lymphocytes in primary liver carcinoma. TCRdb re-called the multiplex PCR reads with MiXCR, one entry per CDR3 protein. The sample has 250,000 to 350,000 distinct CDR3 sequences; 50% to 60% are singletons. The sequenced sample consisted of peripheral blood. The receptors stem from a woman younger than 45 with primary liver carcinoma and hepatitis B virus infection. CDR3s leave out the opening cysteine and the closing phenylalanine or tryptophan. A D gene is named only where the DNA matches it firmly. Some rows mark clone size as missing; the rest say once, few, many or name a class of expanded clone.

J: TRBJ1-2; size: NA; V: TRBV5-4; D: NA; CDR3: ASSLMSAGVYYGHT
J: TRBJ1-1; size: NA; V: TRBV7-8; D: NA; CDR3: ASSIDWDGAF
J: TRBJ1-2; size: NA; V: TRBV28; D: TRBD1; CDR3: ASSTPGGEGYGYT
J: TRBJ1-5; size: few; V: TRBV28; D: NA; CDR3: ASSLHMGNQPQH
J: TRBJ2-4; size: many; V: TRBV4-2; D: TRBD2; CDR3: ASSQAPAGSKNIQY
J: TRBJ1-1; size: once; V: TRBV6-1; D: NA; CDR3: ANSEYEAF
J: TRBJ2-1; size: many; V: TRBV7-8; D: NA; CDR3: ASSSSGYNEQF
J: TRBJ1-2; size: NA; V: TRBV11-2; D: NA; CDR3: ASGSGSTVVGYT
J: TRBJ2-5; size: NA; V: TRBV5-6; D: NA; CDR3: ASSWTTRETQY
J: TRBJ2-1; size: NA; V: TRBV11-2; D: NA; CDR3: AGSFGTERDEQF
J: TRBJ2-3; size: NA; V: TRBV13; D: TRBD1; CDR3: ASRQGGTTGTQY
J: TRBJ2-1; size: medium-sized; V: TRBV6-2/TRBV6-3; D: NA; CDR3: ASSSVIGANEQF
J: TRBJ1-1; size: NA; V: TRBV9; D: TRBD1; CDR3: ASSVAPGTGGTEAF
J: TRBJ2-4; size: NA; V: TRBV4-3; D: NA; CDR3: ASSQVFLGIQC
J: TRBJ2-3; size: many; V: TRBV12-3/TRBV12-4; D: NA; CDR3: ASRGGGTVGVTDTQY
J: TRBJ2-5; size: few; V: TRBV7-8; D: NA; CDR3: ASGSDQGKTQY
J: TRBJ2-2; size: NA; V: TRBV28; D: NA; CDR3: ASRAEDLTGELF
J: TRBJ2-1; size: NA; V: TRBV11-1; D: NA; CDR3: ASSHKRTRGASSVQF
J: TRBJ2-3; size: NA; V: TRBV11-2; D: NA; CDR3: ASTHNGIGTDTQY
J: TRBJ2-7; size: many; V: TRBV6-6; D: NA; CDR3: ASSYPSRTGAEQY
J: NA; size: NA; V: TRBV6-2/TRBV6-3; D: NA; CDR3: ASSMDSFGNQPQY
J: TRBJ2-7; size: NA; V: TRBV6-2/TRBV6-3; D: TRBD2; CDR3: AISPTSVSYEQY
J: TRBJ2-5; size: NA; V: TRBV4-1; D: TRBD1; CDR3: ASSQGVEGALETQY
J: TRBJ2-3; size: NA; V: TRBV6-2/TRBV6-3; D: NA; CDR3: ASSYLSGSTDMQY
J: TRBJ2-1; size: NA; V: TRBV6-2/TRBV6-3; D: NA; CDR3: ASSYPTSNEQF
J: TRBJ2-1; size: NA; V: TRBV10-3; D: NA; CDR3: AISEIGDYNEQF
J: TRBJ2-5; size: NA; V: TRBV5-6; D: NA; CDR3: ASSPTTGAQETQY
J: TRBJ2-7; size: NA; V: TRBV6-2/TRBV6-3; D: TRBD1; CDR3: ASRPGQLFYEQY
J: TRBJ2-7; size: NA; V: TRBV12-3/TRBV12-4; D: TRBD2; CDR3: ASSRYSGSVSYEQY
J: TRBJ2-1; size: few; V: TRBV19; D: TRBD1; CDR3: ASSSPRDRDNEQF
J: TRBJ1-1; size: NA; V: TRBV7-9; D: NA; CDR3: ASSLSANAEAF
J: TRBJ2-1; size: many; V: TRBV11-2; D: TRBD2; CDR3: ASSFSGRGYNEQF
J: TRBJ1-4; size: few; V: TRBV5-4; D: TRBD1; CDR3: ASSATGVGEKLF
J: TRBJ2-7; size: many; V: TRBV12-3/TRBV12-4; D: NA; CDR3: ASHGSSYEQY
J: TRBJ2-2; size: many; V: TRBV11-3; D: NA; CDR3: ASSHSRGGTGELF
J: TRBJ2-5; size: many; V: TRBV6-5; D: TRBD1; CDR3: ASSYSTGGATETQY
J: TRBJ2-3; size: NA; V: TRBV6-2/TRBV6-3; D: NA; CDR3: ASSALGADTLY
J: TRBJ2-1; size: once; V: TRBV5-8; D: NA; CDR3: AGSLVAGAFYNEQF
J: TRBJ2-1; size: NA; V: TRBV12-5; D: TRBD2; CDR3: ASGTTSGDYNEQF
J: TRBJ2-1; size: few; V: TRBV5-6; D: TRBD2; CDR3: ASSLWGGNEQF
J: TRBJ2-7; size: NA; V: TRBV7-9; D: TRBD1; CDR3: ASSARQGAKYERY
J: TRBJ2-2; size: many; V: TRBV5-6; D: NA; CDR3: ASSGDEYLPGELF